This T cell receptor beta chain is from a study of blood T cell repertoires in COVID-19. Generated by immunoSEQ multiplex PCR, the TCRdb table keeps only in-frame clones and is missing some. The table lists about 290,000 clones, around 89% of them singletons. The germline CDR1 and CDR2 sequences are SGHTA and FQGNSA. With 0 bases removed from V and 6 bases from J, the gap between germline ends came to 12 bases. The CDR3 spans 16 residues. Material for sequencing was peripheral blood. The receptor was derived from a man in his forties with acute or convalescent COVID-19. J is TRBJ1-6 and V is TRBV7-2; no firm D call. CDR3 amino acids: CASSLAPGWGNSPLHF. The CDR3 DNA follows: TGTGCCAGCAGCTTAGCTCCGGGGTGGGGTAATTCACCCCTCCACTTT.